The clone carrying this TCR beta chain has just a few counts. The junction shows a germline mismatch at one end, possibly a read error. CDR1 LNHDA and CDR2 SQIVND come from the germline V gene (reference sequence). This CDR3 is 13 amino acids long. Via MiXCR, TCRdb re-called the 5' RACE reads, giving one row per CDR3 protein. Here the sample spans 32,000 or so distinct CDR3 sequences, about 9.9% being singletons. These data originate in a study of early T cells in non-severe SARS-CoV-2 infection. This sequence joins TRBV19 and TRBJ1-1; D is possibly TRBD1 (5 bases). The specimen was whole blood. The receptor was isolated from an adult who was a healthcare worker with PCR-confirmed SARS-CoV-2 infection or an uninfected control (not recorded which). The CDR3 DNA reads TGTGCCAGTACACCAGCTAGGGGCACTGAAGCTTCCTTT. This codes for CASTPARGTEASF.